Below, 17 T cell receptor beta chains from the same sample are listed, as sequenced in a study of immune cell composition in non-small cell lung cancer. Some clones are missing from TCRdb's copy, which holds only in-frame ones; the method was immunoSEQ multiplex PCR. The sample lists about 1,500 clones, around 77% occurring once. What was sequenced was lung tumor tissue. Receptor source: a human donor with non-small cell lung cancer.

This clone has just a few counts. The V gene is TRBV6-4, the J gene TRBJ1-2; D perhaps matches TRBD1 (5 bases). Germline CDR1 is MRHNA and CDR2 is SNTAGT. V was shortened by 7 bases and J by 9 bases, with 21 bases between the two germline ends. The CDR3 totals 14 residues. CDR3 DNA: TGTGCCAGCACGCAACAGGAAGGGTCTGGTAGCTACACCTTC. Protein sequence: CASTQQEGSGSYTF.

CDR3 sequence reads: CASRKSAGPQETQYF. The CDR3 DNA is TGTGCCAGCAGAAAGAGTGCAGGCCCGCAAGAGACCCAGTACTTC. The V call is TRBV6-5, the J call TRBJ2-5; no clear D gene. The V end lost 6 bases, the J end lost 2 bases, and 16 bases lay between the germline ends. The CDR3 is 15 residues long. Looked up from germline, CDR1 is MNHEY and CDR2 is SVGAGI.

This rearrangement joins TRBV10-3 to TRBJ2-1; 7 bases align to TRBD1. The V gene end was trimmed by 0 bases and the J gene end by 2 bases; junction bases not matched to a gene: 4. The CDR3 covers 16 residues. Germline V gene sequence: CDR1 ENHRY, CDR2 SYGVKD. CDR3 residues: CAISESQTGTYNEQFF. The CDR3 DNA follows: TGTGCCATCAGTGAGTCTCAGACAGGGACCTACAATGAGCAGTTCTTC.

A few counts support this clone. DNA of the CDR3: TGTGCCAGCAGTACAGGGGGCGGTGGCTACACCTTC. Encoded protein: CASSTGGGGYTF. The chain employs TRBV27 and TRBJ1-2, with 9 bases fitting TRBD1. CDR3 size: 12 residues. The germline CDR1 and CDR2 sequences are MNHEY and SMNVEV (reference sequence). The V gene end was trimmed by 5 bases and the J gene end by 7 bases; junction bases not matched to a gene: 2.

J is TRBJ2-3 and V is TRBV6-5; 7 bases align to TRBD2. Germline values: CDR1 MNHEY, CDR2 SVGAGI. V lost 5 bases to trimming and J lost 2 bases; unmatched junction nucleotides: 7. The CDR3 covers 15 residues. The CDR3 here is CASSALAASTDTQYF. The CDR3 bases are TGTGCCAGCAGTGCCCTAGCGGCCTCCACAGATACGCAGTATTTT.

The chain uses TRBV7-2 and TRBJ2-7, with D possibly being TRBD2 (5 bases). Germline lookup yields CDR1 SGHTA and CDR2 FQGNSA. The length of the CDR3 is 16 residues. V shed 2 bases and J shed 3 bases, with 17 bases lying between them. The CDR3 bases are TGTGCCAGCAGCTTAAGTGCGGCCGGGGTAGGCTACGAGCAGTACTTC. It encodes CASSLSAAGVGYEQYF.

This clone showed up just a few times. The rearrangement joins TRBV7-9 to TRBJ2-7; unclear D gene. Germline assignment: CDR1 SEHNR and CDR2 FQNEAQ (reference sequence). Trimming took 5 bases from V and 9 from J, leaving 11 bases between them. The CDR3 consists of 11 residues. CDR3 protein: CASSRDLGQYF. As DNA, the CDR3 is TGTGCCAGCAGCCGAGATCTAGGGCAGTACTTC.

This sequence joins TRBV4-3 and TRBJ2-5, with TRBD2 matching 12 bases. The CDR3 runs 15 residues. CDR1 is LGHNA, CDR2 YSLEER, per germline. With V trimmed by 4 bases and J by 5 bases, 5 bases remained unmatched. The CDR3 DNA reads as TGCGCCAGCAGCCCTAGCGGGAGGGCCGAGGAGACCCAGTACTTC. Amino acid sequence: CASSPSGRAEETQYF.

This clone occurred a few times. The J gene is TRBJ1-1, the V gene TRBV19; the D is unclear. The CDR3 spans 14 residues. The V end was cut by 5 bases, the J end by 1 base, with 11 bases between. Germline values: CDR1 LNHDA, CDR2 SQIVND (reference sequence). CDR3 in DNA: TGTGCCAGTAGTCTTTTAGACACGAACACTGAAGCTTTCTTT. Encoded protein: CASSLLDTNTEAFF.

The CDR3 reads CASSLGLGSEKLFF. The CDR3 DNA is TGTGCCAGCAGCTTAGGACTAGGGTCCGAAAAACTGTTTTTT. The gene calls are TRBV7-9 and TRBJ1-4; D is unclear. Germline V lookup: CDR1 SEHNR, CDR2 FQNEAQ (reference sequence). The CDR3 has 14 residues. V was pared by 1 base and J by 8 bases, with 11 bases between.

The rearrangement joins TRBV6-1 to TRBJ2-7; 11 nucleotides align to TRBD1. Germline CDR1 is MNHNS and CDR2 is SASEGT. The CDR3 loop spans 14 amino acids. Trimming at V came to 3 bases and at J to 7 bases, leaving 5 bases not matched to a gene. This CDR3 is CASSDGQGAGEQYF. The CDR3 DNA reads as TGTGCCAGCAGTGACGGACAGGGGGCAGGGGAGCAGTACTTC.

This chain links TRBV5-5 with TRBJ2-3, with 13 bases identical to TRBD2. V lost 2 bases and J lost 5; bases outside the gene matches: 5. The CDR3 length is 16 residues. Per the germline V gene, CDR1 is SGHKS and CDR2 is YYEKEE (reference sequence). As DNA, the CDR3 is TGTGCCAGCAGCTTCGGGACTAGCGGGAAAGGAGATACGCAGTATTTT. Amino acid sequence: CASSFGTSGKGDTQYF.

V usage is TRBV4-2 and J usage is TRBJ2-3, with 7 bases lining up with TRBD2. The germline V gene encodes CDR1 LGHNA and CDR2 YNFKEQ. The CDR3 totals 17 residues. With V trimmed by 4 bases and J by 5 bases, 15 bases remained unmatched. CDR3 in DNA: TGTGCCAGCAGCCGAGGATCAAGGGCGGGAGTGGGAGATACGCAGTATTTT. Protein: CASSRGSRAGVGDTQYF.

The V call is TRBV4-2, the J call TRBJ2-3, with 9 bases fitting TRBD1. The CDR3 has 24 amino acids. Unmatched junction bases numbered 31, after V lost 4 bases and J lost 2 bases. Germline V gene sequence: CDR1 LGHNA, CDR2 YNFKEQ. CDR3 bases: TGTGCCAGCAGCCTACCAACCACCCCTTTCGACAGGGGGGCCTCCGAACCTTACACAGATACGCAGTATTTT. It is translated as CASSLPTTPFDRGASEPYTDTQYF.

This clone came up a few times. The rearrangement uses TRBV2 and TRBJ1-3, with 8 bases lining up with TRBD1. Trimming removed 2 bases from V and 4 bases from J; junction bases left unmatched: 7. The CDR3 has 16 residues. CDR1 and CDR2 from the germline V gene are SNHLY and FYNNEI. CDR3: CASSERWTGNGNTIYF. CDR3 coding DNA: TGTGCCAGCAGTGAAAGGTGGACAGGGAACGGAAACACCATATATTTT.

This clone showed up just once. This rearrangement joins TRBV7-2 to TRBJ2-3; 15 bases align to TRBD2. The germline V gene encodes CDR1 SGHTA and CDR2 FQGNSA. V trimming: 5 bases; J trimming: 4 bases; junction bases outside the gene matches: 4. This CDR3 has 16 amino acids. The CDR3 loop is CASSGWTSGRADTQYF. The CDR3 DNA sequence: TGTGCCAGCAGCGGATGGACTAGCGGGAGGGCAGATACGCAGTATTTT.

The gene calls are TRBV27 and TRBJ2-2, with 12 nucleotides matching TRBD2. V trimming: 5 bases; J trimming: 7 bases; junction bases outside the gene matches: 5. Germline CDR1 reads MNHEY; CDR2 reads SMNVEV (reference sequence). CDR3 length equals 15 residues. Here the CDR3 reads CASSRTSGTGGELFF. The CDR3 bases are TGTGCCAGCAGTCGGACTAGCGGGACTGGCGGGGAGCTGTTTTTT.